The 2 T cell receptor beta chains below come from one sample, sequenced in a study of blood T cell repertoires in COVID-19. The repertoire was sequenced with immunoSEQ multiplex PCR; TCRdb's copy has only in-frame clones and lacks some. The table shows fewer than 300,000 clones, with about 86% occurring only once. The sample taken for sequencing was peripheral blood. The receptors shown here come from a woman aged 55-70 years with active or convalescent COVID-19.

The J gene is TRBJ1-2, the V gene TRBV28, with 8 bases identical to TRBD1. The CDR3 sequence is 17 residues long. The V gene end was trimmed by 6 bases and the J gene end by 2 bases; junction bases not matched to a gene: 14. CDR1 is MDHEN and CDR2 is SYDVKM in the germline V gene. The CDR3 DNA sequence: TGTGCCAGCAGACTGGGACAGGTCCTTCCGGGGAACTATGGCTACACCTTC. Amino acid sequence: CASRLGQVLPGNYGYTF.

The J gene is TRBJ1-5, the V gene TRBV19; 9 bases are shared with TRBD1. The ends lost 7 bases at V and 0 bases at J; junction bases unmatched: 4. CDR3 size: 15 residues. The germline V gene encodes CDR1 LNHDA and CDR2 SQIVND (reference sequence). CDR3 in DNA: TGTGCCAGTAATCAGGACAGGGGTAGCAATCAGCCCCAGCATTTT. Translated, it gives CASNQDRGSNQPQHF.